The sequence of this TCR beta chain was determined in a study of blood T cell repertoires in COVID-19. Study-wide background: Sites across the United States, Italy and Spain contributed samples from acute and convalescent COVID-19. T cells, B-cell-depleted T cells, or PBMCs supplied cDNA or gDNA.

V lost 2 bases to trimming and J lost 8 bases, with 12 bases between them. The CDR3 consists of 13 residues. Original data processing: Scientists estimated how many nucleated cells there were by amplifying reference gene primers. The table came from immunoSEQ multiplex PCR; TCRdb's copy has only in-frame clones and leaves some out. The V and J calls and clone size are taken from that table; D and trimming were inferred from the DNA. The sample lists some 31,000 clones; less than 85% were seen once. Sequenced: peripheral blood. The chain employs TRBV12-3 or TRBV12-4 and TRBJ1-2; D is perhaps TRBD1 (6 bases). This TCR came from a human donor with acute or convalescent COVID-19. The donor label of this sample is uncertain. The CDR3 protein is CASSLSLGGGYTF. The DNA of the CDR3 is TGTGCCAGCAGTTTAAGTCTTGGGGGCGGCTACACCTTC.